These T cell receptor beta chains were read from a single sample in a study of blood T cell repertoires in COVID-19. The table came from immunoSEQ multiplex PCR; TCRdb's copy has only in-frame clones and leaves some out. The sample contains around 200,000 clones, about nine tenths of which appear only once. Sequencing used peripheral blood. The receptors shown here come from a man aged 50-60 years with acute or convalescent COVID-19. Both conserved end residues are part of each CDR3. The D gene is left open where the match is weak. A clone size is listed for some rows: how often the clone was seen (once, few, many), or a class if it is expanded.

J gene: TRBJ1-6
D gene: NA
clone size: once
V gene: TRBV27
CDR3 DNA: TGTGCCAGCAGTTTATGGGCTCTTAATTCACCCCTCCACTTT
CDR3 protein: CASSLWALNSPLHF

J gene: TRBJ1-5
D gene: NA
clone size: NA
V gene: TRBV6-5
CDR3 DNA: TGTGCCAGCAGCCCCTCCAGGAATCAGCCCCAGCATTTT
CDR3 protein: CASSPSRNQPQHF

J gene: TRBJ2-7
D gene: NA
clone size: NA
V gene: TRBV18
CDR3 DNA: TGTGCCAGTGTCGGACAGACCACCTCCGAGCAGTACTTC
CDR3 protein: CASVGQTTSEQYF

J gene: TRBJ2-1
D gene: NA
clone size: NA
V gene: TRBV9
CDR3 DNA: TGTGCCAGCAGCGTAGTGAGCGGGCCGGCGGGGTCCTACAATGAGCAGTTCTTC
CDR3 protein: CASSVVSGPAGSYNEQFF

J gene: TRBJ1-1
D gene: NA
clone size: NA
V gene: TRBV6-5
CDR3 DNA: TGTGCCAGCAGCCTCCGGACAATCAACACTGAAGCTTTCTTT
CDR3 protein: CASSLRTINTEAFF

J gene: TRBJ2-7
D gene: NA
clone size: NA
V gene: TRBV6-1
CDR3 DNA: TGTGCCAGCAGTGAAGGTCATAGTACGTTCTACGAGCAGTACTTC
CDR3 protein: CASSEGHSTFYEQYF

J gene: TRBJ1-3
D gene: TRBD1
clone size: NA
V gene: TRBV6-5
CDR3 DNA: TGTGCCAGCAGTCTAACAGGGGTGGCTGGAAACACCATATATTTT
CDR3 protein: CASSLTGVAGNTIYF

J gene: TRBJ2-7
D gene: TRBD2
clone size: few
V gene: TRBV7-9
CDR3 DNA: TGTGCCAGCAGCCCATACGGATCGCGGGGGGCGGTGGAGCAGTACTTC
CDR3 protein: CASSPYGSRGAVEQYF

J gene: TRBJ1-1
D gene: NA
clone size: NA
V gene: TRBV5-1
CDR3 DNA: TGCGCCAGCAGCTTCTCGGACACCAGTCTGAACACTGAAGCTTTCTTT
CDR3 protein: CASSFSDTSLNTEAFF

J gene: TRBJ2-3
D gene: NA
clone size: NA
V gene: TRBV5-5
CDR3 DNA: TGTGCCAGCAGCTTGGGCGGGGGCTGGGGCACAGATACGCAGTATTTT
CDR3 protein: CASSLGGGWGTDTQYF